The 29 T cell receptor beta chains in this list originate from one sample, sequenced in a study of T cell changes during pregnancy in multiple sclerosis. TCRdb keeps only in-frame clones here, not all; method: immunoSEQ multiplex PCR. The table lists roughly 110,000 clones, about 90% of them singletons. Sequenced material: peripheral blood, taken in the third trimester of pregnancy. These receptor sequences come from a female donor in good health, enrolled as a control in a pregnancy study.

This chain links TRBV27 with TRBJ2-3; possible D gene TRBD2, 6 bases. Per the germline V gene, CDR1 is MNHEY and CDR2 is SMNVEV (reference sequence). V dropped 3 bases and J dropped 1 base, with 11 bases sitting between them. This CDR3 region has 15 residues. CDR3 in amino acids: CASSLEGLGTDTQYF. CDR3 sequence (DNA): TGTGCCAGCAGTTTGGAGGGGTTGGGCACAGATACGCAGTATTTT.

This chain uses TRBV5-4 with TRBJ2-3; 10 bases are a match to TRBD2. CDR3 length equals 14 residues. J lost 6 bases, V lost 4 bases, and 5 bases had no gene match. Germline loops: CDR1 SGHNT, CDR2 YYREEE (reference sequence). This chain's CDR3 is CASSQAAGGDTQYF. The CDR3 DNA is TGTGCCAGCAGCCAAGCAGCGGGAGGGGATACGCAGTATTTT.

V and J are TRBV7-2 and TRBJ2-1; TRBD2 agrees at 10 bases. This CDR3 is built from 15 residues. J gave up 4 bases and V 2 bases, and 2 bases lay outside the gene matches. From germline, CDR1 is SGHTA and CDR2 FQGNSA. The CDR3 sequence is CASSLKAGGYNEQFF. In DNA, the CDR3 is TGTGCCAGCAGCTTAAAAGCGGGGGGGTACAATGAGCAGTTCTTC.

J is TRBJ2-1 and V is TRBV6-6, with 7 nucleotides matching TRBD1. V dropped 8 bases and J dropped 3; count of bases not matched to a gene: 7. The CDR3 contains 14 residues. Germline CDR1 and CDR2: MNHNY and SVGAGI (reference sequence). The CDR3 here is CASQLGTDYNEQFF. The CDR3 region has the DNA TGTGCCAGCCAACTCGGGACAGACTACAATGAGCAGTTCTTC.

The chain joins TRBV2 to TRBJ1-1, with D unresolved. Germline CDR1 reads SNHLY; CDR2 reads FYNNEI. The CDR3 covers 11 residues. Trimming shortened V by 6 bases and J by 3 bases, and 5 bases separated the two germline ends. In DNA form, the CDR3 reads TGTGCCAGCAGCCTTTACACTGAAGCTTTCTTT. It yields the protein CASSLYTEAFF.

This clone has just one count. J is TRBJ1-3 and V is TRBV7-3; 7 nucleotides align to TRBD1. From germline, CDR1 is SGHTA and CDR2 FQGTGA. This CDR3 has 16 amino acids. V dropped 5 bases and J dropped 0; count of bases not matched to a gene: 7. DNA for the CDR3: TGTGCCAGCAGCCGGATAGGGACAGCCTCTGGAAACACCATATATTTT. Translated: CASSRIGTASGNTIYF.

This CDR3 reads CASSLDPTAGNTIYF. Written as DNA, the CDR3 is TGTGCCAGCAGCTTAGATCCGACAGCTGGAAACACCATATATTTT. The chain is built from TRBV11-2 and TRBJ1-3; perhaps TRBD1 as D (5 bases). The V and J ends lost 0 bases and 2 bases respectively, with 8 bases between them. The CDR3 runs to 15 residues. From germline, CDR1 is SGHAT and CDR2 FQNNGV.

The chain employs TRBV30 and TRBJ1-4; D ambiguous. Deletions cut 1 base from V and 4 bases from J, with 7 bases between. Germline assignment: CDR1 GTSNPN and CDR2 SVGIG (reference sequence). The CDR3 runs 13 residues. The CDR3 DNA reads as TGTGCCTGGAGTGAGACAATTAATGAAAAACTGTTTTTT. Translating gives CAWSETINEKLFF. Full variable domain (missing parts from reference TRBV30 and TRBJ1-4): SQTIHQWPATLVQPVGSPLSLECTVEGTSNPNLYWYRQAAGRGLQLLFYSVGIGQISSEVPQNLSASRPQDRQFILSSKKLLLSDSGFYLCAWSETINEKLFFGSGTQLSVL.

V and J are TRBV4-3 and TRBJ2-5, with 7 bases aligning to TRBD1. V lost 1 base to trimming and J lost 7 bases; unmatched junction nucleotides: 3. There are 13 residues in the CDR3. The germline V gene encodes CDR1 LGHNA and CDR2 YSLEER. CDR3 bases: TGCGCCAGCAGCCAAGTCGCAGGGGGGACCCAGTACTTC. It translates to CASSQVAGGTQYF.

The chain uses TRBV4-2 and TRBJ2-1; D may be TRBD2 (7 bases). V was pared by 0 bases and J by 7 bases, with 13 bases between. There are 15 residues in the CDR3. Germline loops: CDR1 LGHNA, CDR2 YNFKEQ. CDR3 protein: CASSQEEGGVNEQFF. The DNA of the CDR3 is TGTGCCAGCAGCCAAGAGGAGGGGGGGGTTAATGAGCAGTTCTTC.

The DNA of the CDR3 is TGTGCCAGCAGCTATGGACAGGGTAGAAACAATCAGCCCCAGCATTTT. Its protein product is CASSYGQGRNNQPQHF. The chain joins TRBV2 to TRBJ1-5; TRBD1 matches 8 bases. Germline V gene lookup returns CDR1 SNHLY and CDR2 FYNNEI. The CDR3 contains 16 residues. V gave up 6 bases and J gave up 3 bases; unmatched junction bases: 10.

The rearrangement uses TRBV4-3 and TRBJ1-4; D is possibly TRBD1 (5 bases). Germline assignment: CDR1 LGHNA and CDR2 YSLEER. The CDR3 has 14 amino acids. The V end was cut by 1 base, the J end by 7 bases, with 10 bases between. The DNA for the CDR3 is TGCGCCAGCAGCCAAGGGGGGAGGGGTGAAAAACTGTTTTTT. Protein product: CASSQGGRGEKLFF.

The chain is built from TRBV6-5 and TRBJ1-1, with D possibly being TRBD1 (5 bases). With 7 bases removed from V and 5 bases from J, the gap between germline ends came to 17 bases. The germline CDR1 and CDR2 sequences are MNHEY and SVGAGI. The length of the CDR3 is 14 residues. The CDR3 sequence is CASTLRGSWTEAFF. The CDR3 DNA is TGTGCCAGCACCCTACGGGGGAGTTGGACTGAAGCTTTCTTT.

The V and J genes are TRBV2 and TRBJ1-1; 7 bases are a match to TRBD1. With 6 bases clipped from V and 0 bases from J, the junction kept 10 bases outside the gene matches. Germline V gene sequence: CDR1 SNHLY, CDR2 FYNNEI. CDR3 size: 16 residues. This CDR3 is CASRPPVTGMNTEAFF. CDR3 nucleotides: TGTGCCAGCAGACCACCCGTGACAGGGATGAACACTGAAGCTTTCTTT.

The chain has TRBV10-1 and TRBJ2-2; D not certain. CDR1 WNHNN and CDR2 SYGVQD come from the germline V gene (reference sequence). The CDR3 extends over 12 amino acids. V dropped 4 bases and J dropped 6 bases, with 6 bases sitting between them. CDR3 DNA: TGCGCCAGCAGTGGGAGTCCCGGGGAGCTGTTTTTT. It yields the protein CASSGSPGELFF.

This clone was detected only once. The chain employs TRBV6-6 and TRBJ2-1; 7 positions match TRBD1. The CDR3 runs 14 residues. Germline lookup yields CDR1 MNHNY and CDR2 SVGAGI (reference sequence). The junction had 7 bases not matched to a gene; V was cut back by 6 bases and J by 5 bases. For the CDR3, the DNA is TGTGCCAGCAGGACAGGGTCCCCCAACAATGAGCAGTTCTTC. Its translation is CASRTGSPNNEQFF.

The chain couples TRBV19 to TRBJ1-1; 7 bases map to TRBD1. V lost 7 bases and J lost 1; bases outside the gene matches: 6. CDR3 length equals 14 residues. Germline-derived CDR1 and CDR2 are LNHDA and SQIVND (reference sequence). In DNA, the CDR3 is TGTGCCAGTAACCAGGGACAGCGGAACACTGAAGCTTTCTTT. Its translation: CASNQGQRNTEAFF.

J is TRBJ1-3 and V is TRBV7-9; tentative D call: TRBD1 (5 bases). The ends were cut back, 5 bases at V and 3 bases at J, with 11 bases in the middle. This CDR3 contains 14 residues. Looked up from germline, CDR1 is SEHNR and CDR2 is FQNEAQ (reference sequence). CDR3 DNA sequence: TGTGCCAGCAGCCCCCAGGGAATTGGAAACACCATATATTTT. Residues: CASSPQGIGNTIYF.

The chain has TRBV5-1 and TRBJ1-4, with D perhaps TRBD1 (6 bases). Germline V lookup: CDR1 SGHRS, CDR2 YFSETQ. The CDR3 covers 16 residues. V was clipped by 0 bases and J by 7 bases, with 16 bases between them. CDR3 bases: TGCGCCAGCAGCTTGGATGGGGGGGGCGGAGGTGAAAAACTGTTTTTT. The encoded protein is CASSLDGGGGGEKLFF.

V and J are TRBV6-6 and TRBJ2-7, with 8 bases fitting TRBD1. The J segment lost 4 bases and the V segment lost 5 bases, leaving 4 bases of the junction unmatched. The CDR3 runs 13 residues. Per the germline V gene, CDR1 is MNHNY and CDR2 is SVGAGI (reference sequence). CDR3 DNA: TGTGCCAGCAGTCCCGACAGGGGTTACGAGCAGTACTTC. Encoded protein: CASSPDRGYEQYF.

The chain carries TRBV2 and TRBJ1-1; D is undetermined. Looked up from germline, CDR1 is SNHLY and CDR2 is FYNNEI. V lost 6 bases, J lost 1 base, and 9 bases lay in between. This CDR3 has 13 residues. CDR3: CASRRSKNTEAFF. CDR3 DNA sequence: TGTGCCAGCAGGAGATCCAAGAACACTGAAGCTTTCTTT.

V gene TRBV5-4 combines with J gene TRBJ1-1; 7 nucleotides line up with TRBD1. The CDR3 length is 16 residues. Germline V gene data show CDR1 as SGHNT and CDR2 as YYREEE (reference sequence). The V segment lost 4 bases and the J segment 5 bases; nucleotides outside the gene matches: 14. The CDR3 here is CASSRSPQGRYTEAFF. The DNA for the CDR3 is TGTGCCAGCAGCCGTTCCCCACAGGGGCGATATACTGAAGCTTTCTTT.

The chain uses TRBV6-5 and TRBJ1-1, with no clear D. The CDR3 runs to 14 residues. Germline V gene sequence: CDR1 MNHEY, CDR2 SVGAGI. Trimming left V 2 bases short and J 2 bases short, with 9 bases between. CDR3 sequence reads: CASSYATDNTEAFF. In DNA form, the CDR3 reads TGTGCCAGCAGTTACGCAACAGATAACACTGAAGCTTTCTTT.

V usage is TRBV7-2 and J usage is TRBJ1-2; a weak D match, TRBD1 (6 bases). V was shortened by 2 bases and J by 2 bases, with 18 bases between the two germline ends. CDR1 and CDR2 (germline): SGHTA, FQGNSA. The CDR3 loop spans 17 amino acids. The CDR3: CASSLSTAGGYNYGYTF. CDR3 nucleotide sequence: TGTGCCAGCAGCTTATCAACGGCGGGGGGCTACAACTATGGCTACACCTTC.

This clone was counted between two and nine times. The rearrangement uses TRBV4-2 and TRBJ1-2; 8 bases match TRBD1. Germline CDR1 LGHNA, CDR2 YNFKEQ. The CDR3 runs to 13 residues. V gave up 4 bases and J gave up 10 bases; unmatched junction bases: 8. The CDR3, as DNA: TGTGCCAGCAGCCCCCGGACAGGGACTGACTACACCTTC. Its protein product is CASSPRTGTDYTF.

The chain has TRBV5-1 and TRBJ2-1; 7 bases fit TRBD2. Germline V gene sequence: CDR1 SGHRS, CDR2 YFSETQ. The CDR3 spans 15 residues. With V trimmed by 0 bases and J by 2 bases, 2 bases remained unmatched. DNA for the CDR3: TGCGCCAGCAGCTTGGAACGGGGGGCCTACAATGAGCAGTTCTTC. Its protein product is CASSLERGAYNEQFF.

The chain couples TRBV29-1 to TRBJ2-7, with 8 bases identical to TRBD1. The germline CDR1 and CDR2 sequences are SQVTM and ANQGSEA. The length of the CDR3 is 12 residues. V lost 5 bases to trimming and J lost 2 bases; unmatched junction nucleotides: 2. The CDR3 here is CSVQGAAYEQYF. In DNA, the CDR3 is TGCAGCGTTCAGGGGGCCGCCTACGAGCAGTACTTC.

This chain connects TRBV5-1 to TRBJ2-7; no firm D call. V dropped 2 bases and J dropped 3 bases, with 9 bases sitting between them. CDR1 is SGHRS and CDR2 is YFSETQ in the germline V gene. The CDR3 extends over 13 amino acids. CDR3 nucleotide sequence: TGCGCCAGCAGCTTCGGCGCAGGCTACGAGCAGTACTTC. It specifies CASSFGAGYEQYF.

The chain is built from TRBV4-3 and TRBJ1-1; D gene uncertain. V was clipped by 6 bases and J by 3 bases, with 20 bases between them. CDR3 length: 16 residues. Germline-derived CDR1 and CDR2 are LGHNA and YSLEER. The CDR3 DNA reads as TGCGCCAGCAGTCTAAGTCCTCACGAACCATACACTGAAGCTTTCTTT. Protein sequence: CASSLSPHEPYTEAFF.